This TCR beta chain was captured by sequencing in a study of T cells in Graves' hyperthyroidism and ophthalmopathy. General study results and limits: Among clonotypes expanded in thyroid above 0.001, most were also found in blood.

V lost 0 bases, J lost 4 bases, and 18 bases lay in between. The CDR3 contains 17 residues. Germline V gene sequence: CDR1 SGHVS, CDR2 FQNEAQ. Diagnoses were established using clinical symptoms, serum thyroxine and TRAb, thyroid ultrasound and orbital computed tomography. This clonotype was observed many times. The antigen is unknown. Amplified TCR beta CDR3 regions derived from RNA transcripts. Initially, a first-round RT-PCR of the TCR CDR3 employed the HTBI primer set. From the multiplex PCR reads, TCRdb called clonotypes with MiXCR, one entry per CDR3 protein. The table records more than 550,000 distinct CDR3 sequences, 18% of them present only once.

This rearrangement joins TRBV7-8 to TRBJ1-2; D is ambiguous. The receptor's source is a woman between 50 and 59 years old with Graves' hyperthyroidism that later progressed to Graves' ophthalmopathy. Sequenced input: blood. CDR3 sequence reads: CASSLAAFGTTAYGYTF. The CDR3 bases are TGTGCCAGCAGCTTAGCTGCCTTTGGTACCACGGCCTATGGCTACACCTTC.